The following is a T cell receptor (beta chain) sequence with its context. The record originates from a study of blood T cell repertoires in COVID-19. As for the study in general: From the United States, Italy and Spain came samples of acute and convalescent COVID-19. PBMCs, B-cell-depleted T cells, or T cells were the source of the cDNA or gDNA that made up the material.

Across about two dozen US areas, participants ranged in age from 18 to 89 years. Grouping used clinical history reported by participants in a survey and questionnaire. V was pared by 7 bases and J by 8 bases, with 10 bases of the junction left unmatched. Germline CDR1 reads SEHNR; CDR2 reads FQNEAQ (reference sequence). The CDR3 sequence is 14 residues long. Some clones are missing from TCRdb's copy, which holds only in-frame ones; the method was immunoSEQ multiplex PCR. Of more than 200,000 clones listed, just under 90% are singletons. The clonotype comes from a woman in her twenties or thirties with acute COVID-19. The chain couples TRBV7-9 to TRBJ1-4; 7 nucleotides align to TRBD1. Sequencing was done on a sample of PBMCs or T cells enriched from blood (not recorded which). The CDR3 DNA reads TGTGCCAGCACCAGACAGGGCTTCGAGGAAAAACTGTTTTTT. Amino acid sequence: CASTRQGFEEKLFF.